The present T cell receptor (beta chain) was sequenced within a study of response to subunit inactivated influenza vaccine. Overall study findings and caveats: Every seasonal influenza vaccination brings in few new T cells, the authors suggested.

The germline V gene encodes CDR1 MDHEN and CDR2 SYDVKM. The ends lost 5 bases at V and 13 bases at J; junction bases unmatched: 10. The CDR3 has 12 amino acids. Of note for this clonotype: No antigen is known for it.

TCRdb re-analysed the RT-PCR reads in MiXCR, keeping a single row per CDR3 protein. This table holds roughly 780,000 distinct CDR3 sequences, 15% to 20% found once. The chain recombines TRBV28 with TRBJ2-5, with 7 bases fitting TRBD1. The sequence was collected from a man aged 50 to 60 who received an inactivated influenza vaccine. Here the sequenced sample was PBMCs from blood, taken about 5 days after vaccination. The CDR3 protein is CASSLDRVFLYF. Written as DNA, the CDR3 is TGTGCCAGCAGTCTCGACAGGGTGTTTTTGTACTTC.